This T cell receptor beta chain was retrieved from a study of beta chain features in type 1 diabetes. The study, taken as a whole, reports: Reduced insertions and increased deletions marked VDJ junctions in type 1 diabetes patients. In the patient group, naive, central memory and Treg TCRB repertoires seemed more alike than in the healthy donor group. Here, the possible influence of HLA type (on TCRB rearrangement) remained unresolved.

This clone was seen only a few times. Its antigen is unidentified. As every portion of the isolated RNA was reverse transcribed, the sequencing read expressed TCRB transcripts. The table came from immunoSEQ multiplex PCR; TCRdb's copy has only in-frame clones and leaves some out. The table includes about 140,000 clones, 6.5% to 8.5% detected once. This clonotype was sampled from a woman aged 30 to 39 in good health. The specimen was central memory CD4+ T cells from blood.

CDR3 in DNA: TGTGCCTGGAACAATGAACGAACTAGCGGGATTCCGCAGTATTTT. Translation gives CAWNNERTSGIPQYF. V usage is TRBV30 and J usage is TRBJ2-3; 10 bases agree with TRBD2. V lost 4 bases to trimming and J lost 10 bases; unmatched junction nucleotides: 14. The CDR3 length is 15 residues. Germline loops: CDR1 GTSNPN, CDR2 SVGIG (reference sequence). Using reference TRBV30 and TRBJ2-3 for the parts outside the CDR3, the full variable domain is SQTIHQWPATLVQPVGSPLSLECTVEGTSNPNLYWYRQAAGRGLQLLFYSVGIGQISSEVPQNLSASRPQDRQFILSSKKLLLSDSGFYLCAWNNERTSGIPQYFGPGTRLTVL.